This TCR beta chain emerged from a study of T cell responses to AZD1222 COVID-19 vaccine. Germline CDR1 is MGHRA and CDR2 is YSYEKL. This CDR3 has 14 residues. Trimming at V came to 1 base and at J to 15 bases, leaving 12 bases not matched to a gene. The repertoire was sequenced with immunoSEQ multiplex PCR; TCRdb's copy has only in-frame clones and lacks some. The repertoire consists of around 150,000 clones, with about 91% occurring once and the leading ten covering roughly 4.3%. This material consisted of peripheral blood, taken on day 0 of MenACWY control vaccination. The chain links TRBV4-1 to TRBJ1-5, with TRBD1 identical over 7 bases. The origin of this receptor is an adult in good health. This chain's CDR3 is CASSQGPGQINRHF. DNA for the CDR3: TGCGCCAGCAGCCAAGGGCCGGGACAGATAAATCGGCATTTT.